Listed here is a single T cell receptor beta chain. These data originate in a study of shared clonotypes between healthy human individuals. Deletions cut 1 base from V and 9 bases from J, with 13 bases between. CDR3 length equals 14 residues. Germline V gene data show CDR1 as MGHRA and CDR2 as YSYEKL. The protocol was immunoSEQ multiplex PCR, while the TCRdb copy is restricted to in-frame clones and leaves out a portion. The sample shows approximately 2.1 million clones, 93% of them seen only once. This sequence was found in a man between 18 and 29 years old in good health. Some clones in this sample may be carry-over from other donors' samples. Sequenced sample: naive CD4+ T cells from PBMCs. Subset described: CD45RA+ positively selected. V and J are TRBV4-1 and TRBJ1-5, with D unresolved. The CDR3 loop reads CASSQGRQEGPQHF. The DNA for the CDR3 is TGCGCCAGCAGCCAAGGACGTCAGGAGGGGCCCCAGCATTTT.